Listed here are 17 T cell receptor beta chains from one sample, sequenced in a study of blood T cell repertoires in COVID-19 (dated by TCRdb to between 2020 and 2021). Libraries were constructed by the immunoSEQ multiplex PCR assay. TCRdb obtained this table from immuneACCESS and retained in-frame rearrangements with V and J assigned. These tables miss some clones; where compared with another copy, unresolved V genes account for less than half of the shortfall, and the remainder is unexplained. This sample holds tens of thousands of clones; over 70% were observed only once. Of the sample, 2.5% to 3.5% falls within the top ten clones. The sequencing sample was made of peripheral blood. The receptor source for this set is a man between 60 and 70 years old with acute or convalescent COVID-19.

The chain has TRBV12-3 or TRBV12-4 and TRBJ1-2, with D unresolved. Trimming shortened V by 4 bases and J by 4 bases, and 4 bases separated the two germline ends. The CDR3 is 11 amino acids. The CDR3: CASSYGYGYTF. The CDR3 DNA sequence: TGTGCCAGCAGTTACGGCTATGGCTACACCTTC.

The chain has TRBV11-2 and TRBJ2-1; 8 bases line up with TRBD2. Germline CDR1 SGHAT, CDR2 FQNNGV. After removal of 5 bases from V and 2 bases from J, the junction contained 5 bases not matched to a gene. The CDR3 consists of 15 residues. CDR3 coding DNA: TGTGCCAGCAGCAGAGCGGGGGCTACCTACAATGAGCAGTTCTTC. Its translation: CASSRAGATYNEQFF.

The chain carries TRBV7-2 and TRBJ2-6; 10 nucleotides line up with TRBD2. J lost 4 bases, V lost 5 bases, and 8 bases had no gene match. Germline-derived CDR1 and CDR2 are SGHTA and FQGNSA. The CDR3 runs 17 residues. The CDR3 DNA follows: TGTGCCAGCAGCCCTACTAGCGGGGAGTTGGGGGCCAACGTCCTGACTTTC. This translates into CASSPTSGELGANVLTF.

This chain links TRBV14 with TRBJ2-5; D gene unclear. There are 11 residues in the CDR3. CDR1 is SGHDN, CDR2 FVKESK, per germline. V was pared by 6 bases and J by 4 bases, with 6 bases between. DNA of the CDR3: TGTGCCAGCAGGTCCGGAGAGACCCAGTACTTC. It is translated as CASRSGETQYF.

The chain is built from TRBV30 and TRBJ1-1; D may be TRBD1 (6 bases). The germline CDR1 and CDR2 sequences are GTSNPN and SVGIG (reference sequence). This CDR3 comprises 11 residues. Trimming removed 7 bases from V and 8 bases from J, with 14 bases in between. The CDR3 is CASQNRDEAFF. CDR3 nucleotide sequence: TGTGCCTCGCAGAACAGGGACGAAGCTTTCTTT.

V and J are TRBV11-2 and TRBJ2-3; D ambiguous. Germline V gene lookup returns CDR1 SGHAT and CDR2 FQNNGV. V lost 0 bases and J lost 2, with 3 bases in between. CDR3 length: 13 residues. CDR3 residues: CASSLDLTDTQYF. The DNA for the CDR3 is TGTGCCAGCAGCTTAGACCTCACAGATACGCAGTATTTT. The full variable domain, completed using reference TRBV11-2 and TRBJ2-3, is EAGVAQSPRYKIIEKRQSVAFWCNPISGHATLYWYQQILGQGPKLLIQFQNNGVVDDSQLPKDRFSAERLKGVDSTLKIQPAKLEDSAVYLCASSLDLTDTQYFGPGTRLTVL.

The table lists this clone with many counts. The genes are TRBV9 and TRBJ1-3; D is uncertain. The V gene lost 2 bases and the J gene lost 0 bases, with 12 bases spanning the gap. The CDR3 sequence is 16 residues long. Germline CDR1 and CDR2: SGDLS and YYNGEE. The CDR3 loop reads CASSVEDGFSGNTIYF. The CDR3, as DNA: TGTGCCAGCAGCGTTGAAGACGGGTTCTCTGGAAACACCATATATTTT.

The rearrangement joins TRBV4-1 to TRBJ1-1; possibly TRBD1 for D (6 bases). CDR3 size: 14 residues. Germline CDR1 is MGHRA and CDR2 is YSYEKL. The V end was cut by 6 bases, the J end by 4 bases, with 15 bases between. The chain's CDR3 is CASRGGLRGTEAFF. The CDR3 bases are TGCGCCAGCAGGGGGGGGCTAAGGGGCACTGAAGCTTTCTTT.

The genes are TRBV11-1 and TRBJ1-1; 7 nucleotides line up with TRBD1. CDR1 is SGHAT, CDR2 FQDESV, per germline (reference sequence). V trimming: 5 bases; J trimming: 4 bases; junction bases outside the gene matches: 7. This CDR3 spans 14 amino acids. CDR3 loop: CASSLQGRGTEAFF. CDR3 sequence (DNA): TGTGCCAGCAGCCTACAGGGGCGGGGCACTGAAGCTTTCTTT. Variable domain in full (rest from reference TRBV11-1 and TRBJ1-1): EAEVAQSPRYKITEKSQAVAFWCDPISGHATLYWYRQILGQGPELLVQFQDESVVDDSQLPKDRFSAERLKGVDSTLKIQPAELGDSAMYLCASSLQGRGTEAFFGQGTRLTVV.

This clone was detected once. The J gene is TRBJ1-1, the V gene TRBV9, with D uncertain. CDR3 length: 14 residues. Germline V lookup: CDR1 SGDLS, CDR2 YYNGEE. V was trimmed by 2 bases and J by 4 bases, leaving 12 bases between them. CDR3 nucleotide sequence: TGTGCCAGCAGCGTTGGTTCTAGCGTCACTGAAGCTTTCTTT. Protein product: CASSVGSSVTEAFF.

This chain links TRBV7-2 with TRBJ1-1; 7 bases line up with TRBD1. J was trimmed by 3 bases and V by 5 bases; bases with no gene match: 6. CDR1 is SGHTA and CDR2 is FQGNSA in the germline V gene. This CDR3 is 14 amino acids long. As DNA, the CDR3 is TGTGCCAGCAGCCCACAGGGGCAGGACACTGAAGCTTTCTTT. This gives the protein CASSPQGQDTEAFF.

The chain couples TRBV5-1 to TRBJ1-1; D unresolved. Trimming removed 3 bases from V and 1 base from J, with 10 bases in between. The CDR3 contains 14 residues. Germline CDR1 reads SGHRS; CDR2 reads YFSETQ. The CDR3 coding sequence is TGCGCCAGCAGCTCTACTTTCCAGAACACTGAAGCTTTCTTT. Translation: CASSSTFQNTEAFF.

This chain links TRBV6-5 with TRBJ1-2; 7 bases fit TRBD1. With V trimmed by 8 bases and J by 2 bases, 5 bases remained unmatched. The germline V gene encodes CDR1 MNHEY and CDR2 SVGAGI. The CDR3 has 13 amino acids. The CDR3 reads CASREQGNYGYTF. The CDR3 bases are TGTGCCAGCCGCGAACAGGGGAACTATGGCTACACCTTC.

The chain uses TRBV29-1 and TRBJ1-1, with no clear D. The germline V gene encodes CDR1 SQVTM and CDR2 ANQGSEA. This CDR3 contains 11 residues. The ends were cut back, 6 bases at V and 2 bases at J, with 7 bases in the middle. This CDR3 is CSVGLNTEAFF. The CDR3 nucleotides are TGCAGCGTGGGCCTTAACACTGAAGCTTTCTTT.

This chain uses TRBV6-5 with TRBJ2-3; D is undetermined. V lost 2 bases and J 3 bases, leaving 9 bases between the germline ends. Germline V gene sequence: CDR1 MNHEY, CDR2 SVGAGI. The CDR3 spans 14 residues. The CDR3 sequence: CASSYTKRTDTQYF. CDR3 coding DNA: TGTGCCAGCAGTTACACCAAGAGGACAGATACGCAGTATTTT.

This CDR3 reads CASSFSAGSSGELFF. The CDR3 nucleotides read TGTGCCAGCAGCTTTTCGGCGGGGAGCTCCGGGGAGCTGTTTTTT. The chain joins TRBV7-2 to TRBJ2-2; D may be TRBD2 (6 bases). The CDR3 runs to 15 residues. Germline loops: CDR1 SGHTA, CDR2 FQGNSA. The V and J ends lost 3 bases and 6 bases respectively, with 14 bases between them.

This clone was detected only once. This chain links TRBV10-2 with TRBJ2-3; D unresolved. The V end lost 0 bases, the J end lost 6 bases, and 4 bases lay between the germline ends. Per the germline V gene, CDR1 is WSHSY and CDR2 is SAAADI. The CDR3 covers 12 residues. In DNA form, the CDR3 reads TGCGCCAGCAGTGAGTCCGGGGATACGCAGTATTTT. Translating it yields CASSESGDTQYF.